The 21 T cell receptor beta chains below come from one sample, sequenced in a study of radiation and T cells in renal cell carcinoma. Time point indicated: blood 4 weeks post-SBRT, at nephrectomy. Treatment: 15 Gy SBRT to primary tumor, nephrectomy 4 weeks later. This table comes from immunoSEQ multiplex PCR, and its TCRdb copy is limited to in-frame clones, with some not included. The sample contains approximately 170,000 clones, about 85% of which appear only once. The material sequenced was blood, taken from a patient whose treatment included radiotherapy and nephrectomy. The receptors come from a woman aged 50 to 60 with renal cell carcinoma.

This clone has just a few counts. This chain links TRBV9 with TRBJ2-3; no clear D gene. The CDR3 loop spans 15 amino acids. Germline lookup yields CDR1 SGDLS and CDR2 YYNGEE. The V end was cut by 4 bases, the J end by 1 base, with 13 bases between. CDR3 loop: CASSTGPEGTDTQYF. The CDR3 nucleotides are TGTGCCAGCAGCACGGGCCCAGAGGGCACAGATACGCAGTATTTT.

The chain couples TRBV6-1 to TRBJ1-5, with D unresolved. CDR3 length: 14 amino acids. Germline CDR1 MNHNS, CDR2 SASEGT. V dropped 7 bases and J dropped 10 bases, with 20 bases sitting between them. CDR3 sequence: CASTPRFVVGPQHF. In nucleotides, the CDR3 is TGTGCCAGCACTCCGAGGTTCGTCGTCGGACCCCAGCATTTT.

This chain connects TRBV29-1 to TRBJ2-3; 13 bases line up with TRBD2. With V trimmed by 6 bases and J by 2 bases, 5 bases remained unmatched. The length of the CDR3 is 15 residues. Germline CDR1 SQVTM, CDR2 ANQGSEA. CDR3 region: CSVGTSGVITDTQYF. Written as DNA, the CDR3 is TGCAGCGTCGGGACTAGCGGGGTGATCACAGATACGCAGTATTTT.

The J gene is TRBJ2-3, the V gene TRBV5-1, with D maybe TRBD1 (6 bases). The germline CDR1 and CDR2 sequences are SGHRS and YFSETQ. The CDR3 totals 12 residues. Between the trimmed V and J ends, which lost 4 bases and 6 bases, there was a span of 9 bases. The CDR3 spells CASSPQGDTQYF. The CDR3 bases are TGCGCCAGCAGCCCTCAGGGGGATACGCAGTATTTT.

The chain combines TRBV5-6 with TRBJ1-6, with 8 bases matching TRBD1. Germline assignment: CDR1 SGHDT and CDR2 YYEEEE. V lost 4 bases to trimming and J lost 6 bases; unmatched junction nucleotides: 3. This CDR3 is built from 14 residues. CDR3 residues: CASSQQGGNSPLHF. The CDR3 DNA is TGTGCCAGCAGCCAACAGGGGGGTAATTCACCCCTCCACTTT. Complete variable domain (other parts from reference TRBV5-6 and TRBJ1-6): DAGVTQSPTHLIKTRGQQVTLRCSPKSGHDTVSWYQQALGQGPQFIFQYYEEEERQRGNFPDRFSGHQFPNYSSELNVNALLLGDSALYLCASSQQGGNSPLHFGNGTRLTVT.

The CDR3 spells CASSLGWTGALNSPLHF. CDR3 in DNA: TGTGCCAGCAGCTTAGGGTGGACAGGGGCTCTCAATTCACCCCTCCACTTT. The rearrangement uses TRBV13 and TRBJ1-6; 9 nucleotides align to TRBD1. The CDR3 contains 17 residues. The V gene end was trimmed by 0 bases and the J gene end by 7 bases; junction bases not matched to a gene: 7. Looked up from germline, CDR1 is PRHDT and CDR2 is FYEKMQ (reference sequence).

V and J are TRBV6-5 and TRBJ1-5; D possibly corresponds to TRBD1 (6 bases). CDR1 is MNHEY and CDR2 is SVGAGI in the germline V gene. V was pared by 5 bases and J by 6 bases, with 17 bases between. The CDR3 has 15 amino acids. The CDR3 DNA is TGTGCCAGCAGTAAAGGGCAGGGGAAGAGTCAGCCCCAGCATTTT. This translates into CASSKGQGKSQPQHF.

The chain has TRBV5-1 and TRBJ2-4; D unclear. CDR3 length: 13 amino acids. The V end lost 4 bases, the J end lost 5 bases, and 10 bases lay between the germline ends. Germline V gives CDR1 SGHRS, CDR2 YFSETQ. CDR3 sequence (DNA): TGCGCCAGCAGCCCCGAAGCACAAAACATTCAGTACTTC. It yields the protein CASSPEAQNIQYF.

The chain combines TRBV19 with TRBJ2-1, with 10 nucleotides matching TRBD1. CDR1 LNHDA and CDR2 SQIVND come from the germline V gene (reference sequence). The V and J ends lost 0 bases and 14 bases, in that order; junction bases with no gene match: 4. CDR3 length: 13 amino acids. CDR3 sequence: CASSIDPGQGKFF. The CDR3 nucleotides read TGTGCCAGTAGTATAGATCCGGGACAGGGGAAGTTCTTC. Using reference TRBV19 and TRBJ2-1 for the parts outside the CDR3, the full variable domain is DGGITQSPKYLFRKEGQNVTLSCEQNLNHDAMYWYRQDPGQGLRLIYYSQIVNDFQKGDIAEGYSVSREKKESFPLTVTSAQKNPTAFYLCASSIDPGQGKFFGPGTRLTVL.

In its sample, this clone was seen once. The gene calls are TRBV9 and TRBJ1-4, with D unclear. The CDR3 is 18 residues long. CDR1 and CDR2 (germline): SGDLS, YYNGEE. The germline V and J ends were trimmed by 3 bases and 6 bases, with 24 bases remaining between them. The CDR3 here is CASSASGVAPRGYEKLFF. CDR3 coding DNA: TGTGCCAGCAGCGCCTCCGGGGTCGCTCCCCGAGGGTATGAAAAACTGTTTTTT.

The chain uses TRBV7-6 and TRBJ2-7; tentatively, D is TRBD1 (6 bases). The CDR3 spans 13 residues. Germline CDR1 is SGHVS and CDR2 is FNYEAQ. Trimming took off 3 bases at V and 5 bases at J, with 11 bases between the two ends. CDR3 sequence reads: CASSLGAKNEQYF. The CDR3 DNA reads TGTGCCAGCAGCTTGGGGGCAAAGAACGAGCAGTACTTC. Based on the CDR3 plus reference TRBV7-6 and TRBJ2-7, the full variable domain is GAGVSQSPRYKVTKRGQDVALRCDPISGHVSLYWYRQALGQGPEFLTYFNYEAQQDKSGLPNDRFSAERPEGSISTLTIQRTEQRDSAMYRCASSLGAKNEQYFGPGTRLTVT.

This chain uses TRBV5-1 with TRBJ1-1; no firm D call. Germline V gene data show CDR1 as SGHRS and CDR2 as YFSETQ. The CDR3 is 13 amino acids. V dropped 5 bases and J dropped 4 bases, with 12 bases sitting between them. CDR3 coding DNA: TGCGCCAGCAGAAAGTCAGGATCCACTGAAGCTTTCTTT. It translates to CASRKSGSTEAFF.

This sequence joins TRBV6-4 and TRBJ2-7; D perhaps matches TRBD2 (6 bases). Between the trimmed V and J ends, which lost 6 bases and 0 bases, there was a span of 15 bases. The CDR3 spans 15 residues. The germline V gene encodes CDR1 MRHNA and CDR2 SNTAGT. The CDR3 region has the DNA TGTGCCAGCAGATTTCCCGGGGGAAGCTCCTACGAGCAGTACTTC. This translates into CASRFPGGSSYEQYF.

A single count supports this clone. The CDR3 spells CASSKGQKEKLFF. Written as DNA, the CDR3 is TGTGCCAGTAGTAAAGGACAGAAAGAAAAACTGTTTTTT. The chain has TRBV19 and TRBJ1-4; a weak D match, TRBD1 (6 bases). The germline V gene has CDR1 LNHDA and CDR2 SQIVND (reference sequence). Trimming left V 4 bases short and J 8 bases short, with 11 bases between. The CDR3 consists of 13 residues.

A remark on this clone: Additional DNA sequences in this sample encode the identical CDR3. The rearrangement joins TRBV18 to TRBJ1-5, with D possibly being TRBD1 (5 bases). Per germline, CDR1 KGHSH and CDR2 LQKENI. The CDR3 contains 14 residues. Trimming cost V 5 bases and J 0 bases, with 8 bases left between them. The CDR3 DNA sequence: TGTGCCAGCTCATTGACAGATAGCAATCAGCCCCAGCATTTT. This codes for CASSLTDSNQPQHF.

This rearrangement joins TRBV6-6 to TRBJ2-1; perhaps TRBD1 as D (6 bases). CDR1 MNHNY and CDR2 SVGAGI come from the germline V gene (reference sequence). Trimming removed 5 bases from V and 8 bases from J, with 13 bases in between. The CDR3 loop spans 13 amino acids. This CDR3 is CASSPLRGDEQFF. The CDR3 region has the DNA TGTGCCAGCAGTCCCCTCAGGGGCGATGAGCAGTTCTTC.

The V gene is TRBV5-1, the J gene TRBJ2-1, with 9 bases lining up with TRBD2. Germline V gives CDR1 SGHRS, CDR2 YFSETQ. Trimming at V came to 4 bases and at J to 5 bases, leaving 10 bases not matched to a gene. The CDR3 loop spans 16 amino acids. CDR3 loop: CASSLRLAETHNEQFF. The CDR3 DNA reads TGCGCCAGCAGCCTAAGACTAGCGGAGACCCACAATGAGCAGTTCTTC.

Here the CDR3 reads CASQDLGAKNIQYF. The CDR3 region has the DNA TGTGCCAGTCAGGATCTGGGAGCCAAAAACATTCAGTACTTC. This chain joins TRBV19 and TRBJ2-4; D is undetermined. With 8 bases removed from V and 0 bases from J, the gap between germline ends came to 11 bases. This CDR3 comprises 14 residues. Germline lookup yields CDR1 LNHDA and CDR2 SQIVND (reference sequence).

The chain is built from TRBV5-1 and TRBJ1-1, with 8 positions matching TRBD1. The CDR3 loop spans 16 amino acids. V lost 2 bases, J lost 7 bases, and 13 bases stayed unmatched. The germline V gene encodes CDR1 SGHRS and CDR2 YFSETQ. The DNA of the CDR3 is TGCGCCAGCAGCTTAAGAGATCCCGACAGGGGTGATGAAGCTTTCTTT. This encodes CASSLRDPDRGDEAFF.

The chain employs TRBV9 and TRBJ1-1; 9 bases line up with TRBD1. The CDR3 totals 15 residues. Germline CDR1 and CDR2: SGDLS and YYNGEE. The V gene end was trimmed by 4 bases and the J gene end by 6 bases; junction bases not matched to a gene: 10. The CDR3 loop reads CASSILQGAGAEAFF. For the CDR3, the DNA is TGTGCCAGCAGCATCTTACAGGGGGCGGGGGCTGAAGCTTTCTTT.

The chain couples TRBV5-6 to TRBJ1-3; 11 bases line up with TRBD1. V gave up 6 bases and J gave up 7 bases; unmatched junction bases: 3. Germline CDR1 is SGHDT and CDR2 is YYEEEE. The CDR3 totals 13 residues. CDR3 protein: CASTGQGANTIYF. The CDR3 nucleotides read TGTGCCAGCACAGGACAGGGGGCGAACACCATATATTTT.